One sample yielded the 22 T cell receptor beta chains listed below, sequenced in a study of blood T cell repertoires in COVID-19. Generated by immunoSEQ multiplex PCR, the TCRdb table keeps only in-frame clones and is missing some. The sample records 180,000 or so clones, around 88% being singletons. Sequenced material: peripheral blood. The receptors come from a young woman with acute or convalescent COVID-19.

The CDR3 DNA sequence: TGCGCCAGCAGCTTGTTGACTAGCGGGAGGAATGAGCAGTTCTTC. Protein product: CASSLLTSGRNEQFF. The genes are TRBV5-1 and TRBJ2-1; 13 nucleotides line up with TRBD2. Germline CDR1 SGHRS, CDR2 YFSETQ. The CDR3 has 15 residues. Trimming removed 1 base from V and 7 bases from J; junction bases left unmatched: 2.

J is TRBJ1-5 and V is TRBV7-9; D gene ambiguous. This CDR3 is built from 13 residues. Germline CDR1 SEHNR, CDR2 FQNEAQ (reference sequence). The V end lost 1 base, the J end lost 4 bases, and 5 bases lay between the germline ends. The CDR3: CASSLDSNQPQHF. The DNA for the CDR3 is TGTGCCAGCAGCTTAGACAGTAATCAGCCCCAGCATTTT.

The genes are TRBV5-4 and TRBJ1-1, with D unclear. Per germline, CDR1 SGHNT and CDR2 YYREEE (reference sequence). There are 15 residues in the CDR3. V lost 0 bases and J lost 0, with 9 bases in between. CDR3 coding DNA: TGTGCCAGCAGCTTGGCGCAGAATCTGAACACTGAAGCTTTCTTT. This translates into CASSLAQNLNTEAFF.

The V call is TRBV29-1, the J call TRBJ1-2, with no clear D. Per germline, CDR1 SQVTM and CDR2 ANQGSEA. The CDR3 is made up of 13 amino acids. The V gene lost 7 bases and the J gene lost 6 bases, with 18 bases spanning the gap. The CDR3 DNA sequence: TGCAGCGCTGATAGGGAGGACTGGCATGGCTACACCTTC. The encoded protein is CSADREDWHGYTF.

This clone is a singleton in its sample. The rearrangement joins TRBV10-3 to TRBJ1-1, with 7 bases matching TRBD1. The CDR3 is 14 residues long. V lost 4 bases and J lost 5; bases outside the gene matches: 7. CDR1 is ENHRY and CDR2 is SYGVKD in the germline V gene. The CDR3 bases are TGTGCCATCAGTGCCGGACAGGTAGTGACTGAAGCTTTCTTT. This sequence encodes CAISAGQVVTEAFF.

This chain connects TRBV3-1 (or the pseudogene TRBV3-2) to TRBJ1-1, with D possibly being TRBD1 (6 bases). Looked up from germline, CDR1 is LGHDT and CDR2 is YNNKEL (reference sequence). The CDR3 length is 16 residues. Trimming pared 2 bases from V and 7 bases from J, leaving 20 bases between. CDR3 bases: TGTGCCAGCAGCCAAACAGGGAGTCTCTTAAACGGTGAAGCTTTCTTT. Protein product: CASSQTGSLLNGEAFF.

The chain carries TRBV7-9 and TRBJ2-3, with TRBD2 matching over 9 bases. This CDR3 comprises 15 residues. With 7 bases clipped from V and 1 base from J, the junction kept 6 bases outside the gene matches. The germline V gene encodes CDR1 SEHNR and CDR2 FQNEAQ (reference sequence). CDR3: CASKISGSGTDTQYF. CDR3 nucleotide sequence: TGTGCCAGCAAAATTAGCGGGAGCGGCACAGATACGCAGTATTTT.

This clone is a singleton in its sample. This chain connects TRBV11-2 to TRBJ2-5; TRBD2 aligns across 10 bases. The ends lost 8 bases at V and 6 bases at J; junction bases unmatched: 9. CDR1 is SGHAT, CDR2 FQNNGV, per germline. The CDR3 totals 14 residues. The CDR3 here is CASLPSGSLKTQYF. DNA of the CDR3: TGTGCCAGCCTCCCTAGCGGGAGCTTAAAGACCCAGTACTTC. Variable domain in full (rest from reference TRBV11-2 and TRBJ2-5): EAGVAQSPRYKIIEKRQSVAFWCNPISGHATLYWYQQILGQGPKLLIQFQNNGVVDDSQLPKDRFSAERLKGVDSTLKIQPAKLEDSAVYLCASLPSGSLKTQYFGPGTRLLVL.

The chain uses TRBV27 and TRBJ1-6; 7 bases align to TRBD1. Germline V gene data show CDR1 as MNHEY and CDR2 as SMNVEV (reference sequence). CDR3 length equals 14 residues. V dropped 5 bases and J dropped 7; count of bases not matched to a gene: 5. CDR3 nucleotides: TGTGCCAGCAGTGGTAGGGGGCGGAATTCACCCCTCCACTTT. Translated, it gives CASSGRGRNSPLHF.

V gene TRBV30 combines with J gene TRBJ1-2; TRBD1 might be the D (5 bases). The CDR3 has 14 residues. Germline values: CDR1 GTSNPN, CDR2 SVGIG (reference sequence). Trimming removed 2 bases at V and 0 bases at J, with 10 bases between. The CDR3 reads CAWSLRGPNYGYTF. The CDR3 nucleotides are TGTGCCTGGAGTTTGCGGGGACCTAACTATGGCTACACCTTC.

The V call is TRBV6-5, the J call TRBJ2-1; 10 bases align to TRBD2. The germline V gene has CDR1 MNHEY and CDR2 SVGAGI. V lost 4 bases and J lost 6; bases outside the gene matches: 6. The CDR3 contains 15 residues. The CDR3 is CASSLRGLASNEQFF. In DNA, the CDR3 is TGTGCCAGCAGTTTAAGGGGACTAGCGAGCAATGAGCAGTTCTTC.

V usage is TRBV3-1 (or the pseudogene TRBV3-2) and J usage is TRBJ2-2; 9 bases map to TRBD2. The CDR3 length is 15 residues. J gave up 11 bases and V 1 base, and 8 bases lay outside the gene matches. Looked up from germline, CDR1 is LGHDT and CDR2 is YNNKEL (reference sequence). The DNA of the CDR3 is TGTGCCAGCAGCCAAGTGATCTCGCGGGAGGGAGAGCTGTTTTTT. Translating it yields CASSQVISREGELFF.

This chain connects TRBV20-1 to TRBJ1-1; tentatively, D is TRBD1 (6 bases). The CDR3 totals 15 residues. In germline, CDR1 is DFQATT, CDR2 SNEGSKA (reference sequence). V lost 3 bases, J lost 3 bases, and 17 bases lay in between. CDR3 nucleotide sequence: TGCAGTGCTAGTCTTCCGGGACACTCCCACACTGAAGCTTTCTTT. Residues: CSASLPGHSHTEAFF.

V usage is TRBV20-1 and J usage is TRBJ1-1; D gene unclear. Trimming stripped 2 bases from V and 11 bases from J, with 12 bases between. Germline CDR1 and CDR2: DFQATT and SNEGSKA (reference sequence). The CDR3 extends over 11 amino acids. This CDR3 reads CSARPRYGAFF. The CDR3, as DNA: TGCAGTGCTAGACCACGGTATGGTGCTTTCTTT.

The V gene is TRBV19, the J gene TRBJ2-7, with 8 bases matching TRBD2. The ends lost 4 bases at V and 2 bases at J; junction bases unmatched: 1. The CDR3 is 13 residues long. Germline CDR1 is LNHDA and CDR2 is SQIVND (reference sequence). The DNA for the CDR3 is TGTGCCAGTAGTAGCGGGGGGCCCTACGAGCAGTACTTC. Translating gives CASSSGGPYEQYF. The full variable domain, with the rest looked up from reference TRBV19 and TRBJ2-7, is DGGITQSPKYLFRKEGQNVTLSCEQNLNHDAMYWYRQDPGQGLRLIYYSQIVNDFQKGDIAEGYSVSREKKESFPLTVTSAQKNPTAFYLCASSSGGPYEQYFGPGTRLTVT.

This clone was found once. The chain uses TRBV7-2 and TRBJ2-7; maybe TRBD1 (6 bases). Trimming left V 5 bases short and J 5 bases short, with 16 bases between. This CDR3 has 14 residues. CDR1 SGHTA and CDR2 FQGNSA come from the germline V gene. CDR3 loop: CASSPPTNRDEQYF. CDR3 nucleotides: TGTGCCAGCAGCCCTCCAACGAACAGGGACGAGCAGTACTTC.

The J gene is TRBJ2-1, the V gene TRBV30, with a weak D call TRBD1 (6 bases). Trimming removed 5 bases at V and 2 bases at J, with 10 bases between. There are 13 residues in the CDR3. From germline, CDR1 is GTSNPN and CDR2 SVGIG (reference sequence). The CDR3: CAWRRGTYNEQFF. Here the CDR3 DNA reads TGTGCCTGGCGTAGGGGGACCTACAATGAGCAGTTCTTC.

The V gene is TRBV28, the J gene TRBJ1-4; the D gene is possibly TRBD1 (5 bases). The V end lost 3 bases, the J end lost 4 bases, and 9 bases lay between the germline ends. The CDR3 covers 14 residues. The germline V gene encodes CDR1 MDHEN and CDR2 SYDVKM. This CDR3 is CASSLGGFNEKLFF. CDR3 DNA: TGTGCCAGCAGTTTGGGGGGTTTTAATGAAAAACTGTTTTTT.

This chain connects TRBV5-1 to TRBJ2-5; TRBD2 aligns across 8 bases. V shed 4 bases and J 7 bases; nucleotides not matched to a gene: 12. The germline CDR1 and CDR2 sequences are SGHRS and YFSETQ. The CDR3 has 15 amino acids. CDR3 DNA sequence: TGCGCCAGCAGCCCCCGGGGGGGGCTGGTCGGGACCCAGTACTTC. This gives the protein CASSPRGGLVGTQYF.

The chain has TRBV13 and TRBJ2-7; the D gene is possibly TRBD1 (7 bases). Trimming took 7 bases from V and 2 from J, leaving 18 bases between them. The CDR3 is 15 amino acids. Germline V lookup: CDR1 PRHDT, CDR2 FYEKMQ (reference sequence). For the CDR3, the DNA is TGTGCCAGCACTTCGAGGGGGGACAGTACCTACGAGCAGTACTTC. Translation gives CASTSRGDSTYEQYF.

As regards this clone: One junction end disagrees with the germline gene, perhaps due to a read error. V usage is TRBV7-7 and J usage is TRBJ1-1; D gene ambiguous. From germline, CDR1 is SSHAT and CDR2 FNYEAQ (reference sequence). The CDR3 spans 12 residues. The DNA of the CDR3 is TGTGCTAGCAGCCTAACCACGGCTGAAGCTTTCTTT. Protein sequence: CASSLTTAEAFF.

The chain has TRBV21-1 and TRBJ2-1; TRBD2, the table's D call, was not compared with the DNA. TRBV21-1 is noted as a pseudogene. This CDR3 spans 17 amino acids. CDR3 DNA sequence: TGTGCCAGCAGCAGCTGGGGGGGCTCCTGGTCCTACAATGAGCAGTTCTTC. Residues: CASSSWGGSWSYNEQFF.